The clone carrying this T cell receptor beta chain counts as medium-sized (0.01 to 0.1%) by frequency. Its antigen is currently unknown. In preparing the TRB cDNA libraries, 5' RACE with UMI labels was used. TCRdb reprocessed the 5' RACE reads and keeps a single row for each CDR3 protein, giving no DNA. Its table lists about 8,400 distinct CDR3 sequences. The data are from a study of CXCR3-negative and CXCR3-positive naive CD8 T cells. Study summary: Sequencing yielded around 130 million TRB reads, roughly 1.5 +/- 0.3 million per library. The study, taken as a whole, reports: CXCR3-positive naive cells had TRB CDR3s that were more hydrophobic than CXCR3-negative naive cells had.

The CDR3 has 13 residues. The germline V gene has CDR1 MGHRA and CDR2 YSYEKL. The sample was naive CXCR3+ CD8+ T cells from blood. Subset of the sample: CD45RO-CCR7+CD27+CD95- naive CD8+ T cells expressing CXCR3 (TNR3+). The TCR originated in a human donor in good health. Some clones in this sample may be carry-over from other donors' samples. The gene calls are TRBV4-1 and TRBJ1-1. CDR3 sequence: CASSQDRNYEAFF.